A single sample is the source of the 24 T cell receptor beta chains below, sequenced in a study of OX40 agonist ivuxolimab in advanced cancers. The method was immunoSEQ multiplex PCR; TCRdb's version includes in-frame clones alone and lacks a portion of them. The sample has roughly 60,000 clones, roughly 80% seen once. The input for sequencing was CD4+ or CD8+ T cells sorted from blood, taken in a trial of the OX40 agonist ivuxolimab. These receptors were obtained from an adult with an advanced solid tumor such as melanoma, head and neck, liver or kidney cancer.

J is TRBJ1-2 and V is TRBV6-1; D is uncertain. Between the trimmed V and J ends, which lost 1 base and 3 bases, there was a span of 6 bases. The length of the CDR3 is 13 residues. In germline, CDR1 is MNHNS, CDR2 SASEGT. The CDR3 is CASSEGVYYGYTF. Written as DNA, the CDR3 is TGTGCCAGCAGTGAAGGGGTCTACTATGGCTACACCTTC.

The V and J genes are TRBV6-8 and TRBJ1-1; D unclear. This CDR3 is 13 amino acids long. Germline V gives CDR1 MNHGY, CDR2 SAAAGT. Trimming left V 5 bases short and J 0 bases short, with 7 bases between. CDR3 loop: CASSPRLNTEAFF. The CDR3, as DNA: TGTGCCAGCAGTCCCAGACTGAACACTGAAGCTTTCTTT.

V usage is TRBV7-2 and J usage is TRBJ1-1; D gene ambiguous. V was pared by 1 base and J by 11 bases, with 17 bases between. The CDR3 loop spans 14 amino acids. CDR1 and CDR2 (germline): SGHTA, FQGNSA. The DNA for the CDR3 is TGTGCCAGCAGCTTAGATTTCAGTTCTGACGAGGCTTTCTTT. Translation: CASSLDFSSDEAFF.

V usage is TRBV28 and J usage is TRBJ1-3; D is uncertain. Germline CDR1 and CDR2: MDHEN and SYDVKM. The V gene lost 5 bases and the J gene lost 2 bases, with 10 bases spanning the gap. The CDR3 is 14 residues long. CDR3 coding DNA: TGTGCCAGCAGTCCATCGAGTGCTGGAAACACCATATATTTT. The encoded protein is CASSPSSAGNTIYF. The full variable domain, with the rest looked up from reference TRBV28 and TRBJ1-3, is DVKVTQSSRYLVKRTGEKVFLECVQDMDHENMFWYRQDPGLGLRLIYFSYDVKMKEKGDIPEGYSVSREKKERFSLILESASTNQTSMYLCASSPSSAGNTIYFGEGSWLTVV.

V is TRBV19 and J is TRBJ1-4; TRBD1 matches 9 bases. V dropped 5 bases and J dropped 8; count of bases not matched to a gene: 6. Germline V lookup: CDR1 LNHDA, CDR2 SQIVND (reference sequence). The CDR3 is 14 amino acids. Here the CDR3 reads CASSRRQGEEKLFF. The CDR3 coding sequence is TGTGCCAGTAGTCGTCGACAGGGGGAAGAAAAACTGTTTTTT.

The chain links TRBV2 to TRBJ1-1; 7 bases line up with TRBD1. The ends lost 3 bases at V and 3 bases at J; junction bases unmatched: 7. The CDR3 loop spans 15 amino acids. CDR1 is SNHLY, CDR2 FYNNEI, per germline. This chain's CDR3 is CASSEETGADTEAFF. In nucleotides, the CDR3 is TGTGCCAGCAGTGAGGAAACAGGGGCCGACACTGAAGCTTTCTTT.

This chain joins TRBV15 and TRBJ1-5, with 12 positions matching TRBD1. Germline-derived CDR1 and CDR2 are LNHNV and YYDKDF (reference sequence). With 0 bases clipped from V and 6 bases from J, the junction kept 6 bases outside the gene matches. This CDR3 is built from 17 residues. The CDR3 nucleotides read TGTGCCACCAGCAGAGAAATTGGGACAGGGGGCCGTCAGCCCCAGCATTTT. Translation: CATSREIGTGGRQPQHF.

The chain carries TRBV5-6 and TRBJ2-3, with 9 positions matching TRBD2. Losses at the gene ends were 4 bases for V and 6 bases for J; bases not matched to a gene: 6. Germline lookup yields CDR1 SGHDT and CDR2 YYEEEE. The CDR3 spans 14 residues. Here the CDR3 reads CASSQGLAFDTQYF. In DNA form, the CDR3 reads TGTGCCAGCAGCCAAGGACTAGCGTTTGATACGCAGTATTTT.

This chain connects TRBV19 to TRBJ2-1, with D perhaps TRBD2 (6 bases). This CDR3 is built from 15 residues. Germline V gene data show CDR1 as LNHDA and CDR2 as SQIVND (reference sequence). V shed 3 bases and J shed 3 bases, with 12 bases lying between them. Written as DNA, the CDR3 is TGTGCCAGTAGTATGTTTAGCGGAGTCTACAATGAGCAGTTCTTC. Protein product: CASSMFSGVYNEQFF.

This chain uses TRBV10-3 with TRBJ2-2, with D unclear. Trimming took off 0 bases at V and 6 bases at J, with 8 bases between the two ends. CDR1 is ENHRY, CDR2 SYGVKD, per germline. This CDR3 has 14 residues. CDR3 residues: CAISESYQAGELFF. DNA of the CDR3: TGTGCCATCAGTGAGTCGTATCAGGCCGGGGAGCTGTTTTTT.

This chain links TRBV13 with TRBJ2-1; 7 nucleotides match TRBD2. CDR3 length: 15 amino acids. With V trimmed by 1 base and J by 6 bases, 6 bases remained unmatched. Germline CDR1 reads PRHDT; CDR2 reads FYEKMQ (reference sequence). The CDR3 loop reads CASSLASGLANEQFF. The CDR3 coding sequence is TGTGCCAGCAGCTTAGCTAGCGGCCTAGCCAATGAGCAGTTCTTC.

This clone appeared once. The rearrangement joins TRBV9 to TRBJ2-7; D is perhaps TRBD1 (6 bases). V shed 0 bases and J shed 3 bases, with 10 bases lying between them. CDR1 is SGDLS, CDR2 YYNGEE, per germline. This CDR3 region has 14 residues. Here the CDR3 DNA reads TGTGCCAGCAGCGTAGAGGGACACGGCTACGAGCAGTACTTC. Translated, it gives CASSVEGHGYEQYF.

This clone has only a few counts. The chain has TRBV2 and TRBJ2-2; D might be TRBD2 (5 bases). The CDR3 runs to 14 residues. V lost 6 bases, J lost 1 base, and 9 bases lay in between. Per the germline V gene, CDR1 is SNHLY and CDR2 is FYNNEI. For the CDR3, the DNA is TGTGCCAGCAGAAGCACTAGGAACACCGGGGAGCTGTTTTTT. Amino acid sequence: CASRSTRNTGELFF.

The chain couples TRBV11-2 to TRBJ2-3; 9 positions agree with TRBD2. With 2 bases clipped from V and 0 bases from J, the junction kept 6 bases outside the gene matches. Germline CDR1 SGHAT, CDR2 FQNNGV. This CDR3 contains 17 residues. The CDR3 is CASSLTSGYPSTDTQYF. CDR3 bases: TGTGCCAGCAGCTTAACTAGCGGGTACCCTAGCACAGATACGCAGTATTTT.

V and J are TRBV15 and TRBJ2-3, with TRBD2 identical over 10 bases. CDR3 length: 15 residues. CDR1 LNHNV and CDR2 YYDKDF come from the germline V gene (reference sequence). V lost 0 bases, J lost 5 bases, and 2 bases stayed unmatched. In nucleotides, the CDR3 is TGTGCCACCAGCAGAGATAGACTAGCGGGAGATACGCAGTATTTT. It is translated as CATSRDRLAGDTQYF.

J is TRBJ2-5 and V is TRBV5-1; D not certain. The CDR3 loop spans 13 amino acids. Trimming removed 4 bases from V and 2 bases from J, with 9 bases in between. Germline V gene lookup returns CDR1 SGHRS and CDR2 YFSETQ. This chain's CDR3 is CASSVGPQETQYF. CDR3 nucleotide sequence: TGCGCCAGCAGCGTCGGGCCACAAGAGACCCAGTACTTC.

The J gene is TRBJ2-7, the V gene TRBV4-2; 7 bases agree with TRBD2. The CDR3 runs to 16 residues. V shed 0 bases and J 0 bases; nucleotides not matched to a gene: 5. Germline V gene sequence: CDR1 LGHNA, CDR2 YNFKEQ. CDR3 in amino acids: CASSQDWGEGSYEQYF. The DNA for the CDR3 is TGTGCCAGCAGCCAAGATTGGGGGGAGGGCTCCTACGAGCAGTACTTC.

The chain is built from TRBV7-8 and TRBJ1-4; D ambiguous. The V end lost 5 bases, the J end lost 0 bases, and 10 bases lay between the germline ends. The CDR3 has 15 amino acids. Germline CDR1 is SGHVS and CDR2 is FQNEAQ. The CDR3 DNA reads TGTGCCAGCAGCGGGGTGGCGTCAACTAATGAAAAACTGTTTTTT. Its translation is CASSGVASTNEKLFF.

V is TRBV4-1 and J is TRBJ1-5, with D possibly matching TRBD1 (5 bases). Trimming took off 2 bases at V and 6 bases at J, with 14 bases between the two ends. The CDR3 runs 15 residues. In germline, CDR1 is MGHRA, CDR2 YSYEKL. In DNA form, the CDR3 reads TGCGCCAGCAGCCAATTAGTAGGGGACGGTCAGCCCCAGCATTTT. It specifies CASSQLVGDGQPQHF.

CDR3 loop: CASSTGGAGSYEQYF. The CDR3 DNA follows: TGCGCCAGCAGCACAGGAGGGGCAGGCTCCTACGAGCAGTACTTC. The rearrangement links TRBV5-1 to TRBJ2-7, with a possible D match to TRBD2 (6 bases). CDR1 and CDR2 (germline): SGHRS, YFSETQ. There are 15 residues in the CDR3. Trimming removed 4 bases from V and 0 bases from J, with 14 bases in between.

The rearrangement uses TRBV6-1 and TRBJ1-2; D perhaps matches TRBD1 (5 bases). This CDR3 contains 12 residues. In germline, CDR1 is MNHNS, CDR2 SASEGT. V lost 7 bases, J lost 2 bases, and 8 bases lay in between. The DNA for the CDR3 is TGTGCCAGCAACCCAGGGAACTATGGCTACACCTTC. Its protein is CASNPGNYGYTF.

Of note for this clone: Within the sample, other DNA sequences also encode this same CDR3. This sequence joins TRBV27 and TRBJ2-1; perhaps D is TRBD1 or TRBD2 (5 bases each). This CDR3 region has 13 residues. In germline, CDR1 is MNHEY, CDR2 SMNVEV (reference sequence). Trimming pared 6 bases from V and 9 bases from J, leaving 15 bases between. The CDR3: CASSLTRGREQFF. The DNA for the CDR3 is TGTGCCAGCAGCCTAACTAGGGGTCGTGAGCAGTTCTTC.

V usage is TRBV19 and J usage is TRBJ2-3, with D possibly matching TRBD1 (6 bases). The CDR3 consists of 16 residues. From germline, CDR1 is LNHDA and CDR2 SQIVND (reference sequence). V was shortened by 5 bases and J by 0 bases, with 15 bases between the two germline ends. The CDR3 protein is CASSRGIGQSTDTQYF. The DNA for the CDR3 is TGTGCCAGTAGTCGAGGTATAGGACAGAGCACAGATACGCAGTATTTT.

In DNA form, the CDR3 reads TGTGCCAGCAGCTTACCCCCCAATGAAAAACTGTTTTTT. This encodes CASSLPPNEKLFF. The chain recombines TRBV11-2 with TRBJ1-4; no firm D call. Germline-derived CDR1 and CDR2 are SGHAT and FQNNGV. The CDR3 runs 13 residues. V was pared by 2 bases and J by 5 bases, with 6 bases between. The full variable domain, its missing parts supplied by reference TRBV11-2 and TRBJ1-4, is EAGVAQSPRYKIIEKRQSVAFWCNPISGHATLYWYQQILGQGPKLLIQFQNNGVVDDSQLPKDRFSAERLKGVDSTLKIQPAKLEDSAVYLCASSLPPNEKLFFGSGTQLSVL.